This T cell receptor (beta chain) is from a study of blood T cell repertoires in COVID-19. Turning to the study itself: Samples came from the United States, Italy and Spain, spanning acute and convalescent COVID-19. Sample material is recorded as cDNA or gDNA derived from T cells, B-cell-depleted T cells, or PBMCs.

Original handling: Reference gene primer amplification gave estimated nucleated cell counts. Profiling relied on immunoSEQ multiplex PCR, and the TCRdb table lists in-frame clones only, not all of them. V, J and clone size reflect that table, while D and trimming were determined from the DNA. Of some 67,000 clones in the sample, 85% to 90% are singletons; the top ten hold around 1.3%. Trimming took off 0 bases at V and 2 bases at J, with 22 bases between the two ends. There are 19 residues in the CDR3. Germline values: CDR1 SGHRS, CDR2 YFSETQ. The source of this sequence is a woman aged 55-75 years with acute or convalescent COVID-19. This chain joins TRBV5-1 and TRBJ2-3; weak D call: TRBD1 (5 bases). Sequenced sample: peripheral blood. The CDR3 sequence: CASSLGEFQGPLATDTQYF. CDR3 sequence (DNA): TGCGCCAGCAGCTTGGGCGAGTTCCAGGGTCCCCTTGCCACAGATACGCAGTATTTT.